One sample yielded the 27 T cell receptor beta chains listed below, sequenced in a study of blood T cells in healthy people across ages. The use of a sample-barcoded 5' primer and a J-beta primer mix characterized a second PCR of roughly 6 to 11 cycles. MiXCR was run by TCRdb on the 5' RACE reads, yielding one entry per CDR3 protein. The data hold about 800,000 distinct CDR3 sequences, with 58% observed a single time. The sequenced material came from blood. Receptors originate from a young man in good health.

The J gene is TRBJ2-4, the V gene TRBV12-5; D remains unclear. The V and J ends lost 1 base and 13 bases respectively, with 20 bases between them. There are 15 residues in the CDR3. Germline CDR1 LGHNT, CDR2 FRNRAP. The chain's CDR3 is CASGLGANAVLEQYF. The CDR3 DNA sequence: TGTGCTAGTGGTTTGGGTGCAAATGCGGTATTGGAGCAGTACTTC.

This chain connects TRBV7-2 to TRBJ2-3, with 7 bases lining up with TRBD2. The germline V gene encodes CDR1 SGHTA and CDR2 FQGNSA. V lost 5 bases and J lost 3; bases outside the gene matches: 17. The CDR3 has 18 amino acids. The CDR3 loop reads CASSLPRGGGSTTDTQYF. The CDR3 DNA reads TGTGCCAGCAGCCTACCCCGTGGTGGCGGGAGTACAACAGATACGCAGTATTTT.

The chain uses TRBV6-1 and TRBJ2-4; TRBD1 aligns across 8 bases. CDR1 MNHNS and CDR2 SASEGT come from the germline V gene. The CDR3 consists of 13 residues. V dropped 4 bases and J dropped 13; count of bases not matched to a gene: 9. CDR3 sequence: CASSGQGAWEQYF. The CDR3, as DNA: TGTGCCAGCAGTGGGCAGGGGGCGTGGGAGCAGTACTTC.

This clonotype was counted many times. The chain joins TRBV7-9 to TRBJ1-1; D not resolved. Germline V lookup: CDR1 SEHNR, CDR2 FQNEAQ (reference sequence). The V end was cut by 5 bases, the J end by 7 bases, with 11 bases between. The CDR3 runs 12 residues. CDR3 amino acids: CASSPGGREAFF. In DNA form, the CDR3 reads TGTGCCAGCAGCCCTGGTGGGCGTGAAGCTTTCTTT.

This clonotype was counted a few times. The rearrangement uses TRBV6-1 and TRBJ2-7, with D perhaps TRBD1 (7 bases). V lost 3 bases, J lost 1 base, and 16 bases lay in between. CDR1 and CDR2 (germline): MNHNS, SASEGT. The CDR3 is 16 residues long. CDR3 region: CASSEFGRGASYEQYF. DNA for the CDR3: TGTGCCAGCAGTGAGTTTGGCAGGGGGGCTTCCTACGAGCAGTACTTC.

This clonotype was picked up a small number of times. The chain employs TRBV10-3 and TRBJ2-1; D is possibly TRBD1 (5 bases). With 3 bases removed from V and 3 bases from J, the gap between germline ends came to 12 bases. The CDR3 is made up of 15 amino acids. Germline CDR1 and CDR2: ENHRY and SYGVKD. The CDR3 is CAISDRTMGYNEQFF. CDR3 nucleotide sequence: TGTGCCATCAGTGATCGGACAATGGGCTACAATGAGCAGTTCTTC.

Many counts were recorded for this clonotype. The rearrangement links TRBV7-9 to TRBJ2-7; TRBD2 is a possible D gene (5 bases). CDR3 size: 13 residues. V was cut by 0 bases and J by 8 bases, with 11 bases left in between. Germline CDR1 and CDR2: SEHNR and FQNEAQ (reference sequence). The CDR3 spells CASSLALGEQQYF. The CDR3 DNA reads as TGTGCCAGCAGCTTAGCGCTCGGGGAACAGCAGTACTTC. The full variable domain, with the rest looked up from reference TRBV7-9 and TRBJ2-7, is DTGVSQNPRHKITKRGQNVTFRCDPISEHNRLYWYRQTLGQGPEFLTYFQNEAQLEKSRLLSDRFSAERPKGSFSTLEIQRTEQGDSAMYLCASSLALGEQQYFGPGTRLTVT.

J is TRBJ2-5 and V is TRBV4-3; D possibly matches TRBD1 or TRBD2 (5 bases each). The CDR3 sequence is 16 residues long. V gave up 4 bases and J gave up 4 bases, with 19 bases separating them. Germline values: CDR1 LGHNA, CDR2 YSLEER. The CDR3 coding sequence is TGCGCCAGCAGCCTCGGGGTCCAGGGAACTGGAGAGACCCAGTACTTC. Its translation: CASSLGVQGTGETQYF.

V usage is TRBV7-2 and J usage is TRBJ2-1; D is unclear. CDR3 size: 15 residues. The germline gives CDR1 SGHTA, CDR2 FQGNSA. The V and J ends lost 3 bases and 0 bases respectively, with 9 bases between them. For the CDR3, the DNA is TGTGCCAGCAGCTTGATGGGGATCTCCTACAATGAGCAGTTCTTC. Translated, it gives CASSLMGISYNEQFF.

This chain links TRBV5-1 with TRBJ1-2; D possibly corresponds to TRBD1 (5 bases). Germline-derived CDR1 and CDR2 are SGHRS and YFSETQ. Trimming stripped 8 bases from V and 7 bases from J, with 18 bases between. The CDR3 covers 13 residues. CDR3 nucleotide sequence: TGCGCCAGGGGGATGATAGGGGTATCTGGCTACACCTTC. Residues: CARGMIGVSGYTF.

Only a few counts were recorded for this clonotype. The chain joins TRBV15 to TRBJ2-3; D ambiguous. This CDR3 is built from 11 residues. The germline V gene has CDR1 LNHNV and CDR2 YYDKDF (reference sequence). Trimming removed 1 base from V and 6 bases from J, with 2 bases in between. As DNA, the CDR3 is TGTGCCACCAGCAGAGGGGATACGCAGTATTTT. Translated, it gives CATSRGDTQYF.

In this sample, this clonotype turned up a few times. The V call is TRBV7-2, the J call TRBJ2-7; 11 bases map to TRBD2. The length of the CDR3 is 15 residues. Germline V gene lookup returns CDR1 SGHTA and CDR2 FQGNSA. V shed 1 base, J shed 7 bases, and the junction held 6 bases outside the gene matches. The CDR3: CASSLGLAGLGEQYF. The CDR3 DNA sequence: TGTGCCAGCAGCTTAGGACTAGCGGGGCTAGGGGAGCAGTACTTC.

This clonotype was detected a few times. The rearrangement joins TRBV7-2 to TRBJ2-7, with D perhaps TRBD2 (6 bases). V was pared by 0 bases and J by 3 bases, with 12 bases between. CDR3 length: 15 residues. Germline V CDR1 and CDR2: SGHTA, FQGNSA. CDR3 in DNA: TGTGCCAGCAGCTTAGCGGGGTACGGGGGCTACGAGCAGTACTTC. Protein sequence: CASSLAGYGGYEQYF.

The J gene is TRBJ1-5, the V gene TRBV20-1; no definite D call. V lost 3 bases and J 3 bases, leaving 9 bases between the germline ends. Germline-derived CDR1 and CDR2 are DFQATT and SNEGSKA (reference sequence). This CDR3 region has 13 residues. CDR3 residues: CSASEQTNQPQHF. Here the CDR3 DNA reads TGCAGTGCTAGTGAACAGACCAATCAGCCCCAGCATTTT.

The CDR3 nucleotides read TGTGCCAGCAGCTTAGACCTTCTAGGGAACTATGGCTACACCTTC. It specifies CASSLDLLGNYGYTF. The rearrangement uses TRBV7-2 and TRBJ1-2; no reliable D call. CDR1 and CDR2 from the germline V gene are SGHTA and FQGNSA. The CDR3 contains 15 residues. V lost 1 base and J 2 bases, leaving 11 bases between the germline ends.

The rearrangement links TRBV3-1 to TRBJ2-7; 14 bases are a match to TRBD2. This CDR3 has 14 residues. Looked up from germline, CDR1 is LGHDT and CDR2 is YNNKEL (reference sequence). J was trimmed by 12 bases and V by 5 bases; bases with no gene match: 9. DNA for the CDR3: TGTGCCAGCAGCGCCACGCGGACTAGCGGGGGGTGGTACTTC. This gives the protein CASSATRTSGGWYF.

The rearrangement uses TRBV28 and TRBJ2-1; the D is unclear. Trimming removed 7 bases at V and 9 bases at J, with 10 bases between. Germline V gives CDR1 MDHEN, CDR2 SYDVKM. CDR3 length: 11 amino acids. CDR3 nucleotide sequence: TGTGCCAGCACCTCTACGATTGAGCAGTTCTTC. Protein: CASTSTIEQFF. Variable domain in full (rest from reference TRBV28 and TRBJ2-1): DVKVTQSSRYLVKRTGEKVFLECVQDMDHENMFWYRQDPGLGLRLIYFSYDVKMKEKGDIPEGYSVSREKKERFSLILESASTNQTSMYLCASTSTIEQFFGPGTRLTVL.

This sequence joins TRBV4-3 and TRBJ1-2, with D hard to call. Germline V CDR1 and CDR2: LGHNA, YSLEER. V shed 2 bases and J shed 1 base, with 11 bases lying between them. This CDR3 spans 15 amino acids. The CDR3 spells CASSQSVGYNYGYTF. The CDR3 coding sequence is TGCGCCAGCAGCCAATCTGTAGGTTATAACTATGGCTACACCTTC.

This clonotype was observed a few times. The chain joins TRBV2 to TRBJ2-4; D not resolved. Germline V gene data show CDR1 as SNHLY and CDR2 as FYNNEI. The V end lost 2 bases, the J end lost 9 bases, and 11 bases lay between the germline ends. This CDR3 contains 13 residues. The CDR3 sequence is CASSERVTGIQYF. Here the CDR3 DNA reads TGTGCCAGCAGTGAAAGAGTGACGGGCATTCAGTACTTC.

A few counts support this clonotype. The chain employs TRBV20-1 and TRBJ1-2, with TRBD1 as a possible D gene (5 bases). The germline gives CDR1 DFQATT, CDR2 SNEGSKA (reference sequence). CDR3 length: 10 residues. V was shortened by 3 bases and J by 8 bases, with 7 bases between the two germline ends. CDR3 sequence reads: CSAREGGYTF. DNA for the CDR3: TGCAGTGCTAGGGAGGGGGGCTACACCTTC.

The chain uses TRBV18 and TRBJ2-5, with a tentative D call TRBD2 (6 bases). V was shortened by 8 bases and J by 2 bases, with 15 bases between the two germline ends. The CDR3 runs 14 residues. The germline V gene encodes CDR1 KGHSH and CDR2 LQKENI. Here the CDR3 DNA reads TGTGCCAGCACCACCGGGACTGCACAAGAGACCCAGTACTTC. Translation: CASTTGTAQETQYF.

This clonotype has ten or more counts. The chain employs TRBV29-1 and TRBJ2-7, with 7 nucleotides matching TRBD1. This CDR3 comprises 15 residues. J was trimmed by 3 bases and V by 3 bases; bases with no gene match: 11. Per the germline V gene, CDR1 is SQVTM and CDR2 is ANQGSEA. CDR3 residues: CSVDTQGVTGYEQYF. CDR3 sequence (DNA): TGCAGCGTTGACACTCAGGGGGTAACGGGCTACGAGCAGTACTTC.

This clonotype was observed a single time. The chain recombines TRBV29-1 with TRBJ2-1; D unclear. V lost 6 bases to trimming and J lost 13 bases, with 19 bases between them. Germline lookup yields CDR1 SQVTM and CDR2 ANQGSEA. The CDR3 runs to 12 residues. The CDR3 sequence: CSVTEAEETQFF. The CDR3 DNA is TGCAGCGTCACCGAGGCGGAAGAGACCCAGTTCTTC.

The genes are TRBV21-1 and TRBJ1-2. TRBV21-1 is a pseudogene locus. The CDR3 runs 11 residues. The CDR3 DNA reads TGTGCCAGCAGCAAAGGCCCGCGCTACACCTTC. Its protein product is CASSKGPRYTF.

The CDR3: CASSQEAARNNEQFF. CDR3 bases: TGCGCCAGCAGCCAAGAGGCGGCTAGAAACAATGAGCAGTTCTTC. V usage is TRBV4-1 and J usage is TRBJ2-1; D gene ambiguous. The CDR3 has 15 residues. Trimming took off 0 bases at V and 5 bases at J, with 11 bases between the two ends. Germline CDR1 and CDR2: MGHRA and YSYEKL.

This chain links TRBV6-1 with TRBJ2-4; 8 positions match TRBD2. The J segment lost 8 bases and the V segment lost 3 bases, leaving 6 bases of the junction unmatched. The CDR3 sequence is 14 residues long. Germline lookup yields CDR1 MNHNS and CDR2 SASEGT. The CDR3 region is CASSEGGRIDIQYF. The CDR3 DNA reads TGTGCCAGCAGTGAGGGCGGGAGGATTGACATTCAGTACTTC.

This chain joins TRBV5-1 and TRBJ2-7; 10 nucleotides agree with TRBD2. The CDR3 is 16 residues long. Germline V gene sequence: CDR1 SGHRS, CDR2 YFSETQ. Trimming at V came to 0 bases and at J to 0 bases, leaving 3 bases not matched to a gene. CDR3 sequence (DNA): TGCGCCAGCAGCTTGGGGACTAGCGGCAGCTCCTACGAGCAGTACTTC. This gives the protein CASSLGTSGSSYEQYF.